This paragraph covers one TCR beta chain sequence. Its antigen is unknown. Qualities for individual bases were not recorded, and no much larger clone is one base off. TCRbeta CDR3 regions were amplified from genomic DNA using the immunoSEQ Assay, a bias-controlled multiplex PCR. Per the authors' processing: Nucleated cell counts per sample were estimated from amplification of reference gene primers within the assay. To quantify the absolute abundance of each unique TCRbeta CDR3 rearrangement, sequence reads were collapsed and filtered. For each sample, productive Simpson clonality was calculated by taking the square root of Simpson's diversity index across productive rearrangements. Drawn from immuneACCESS, this table holds only the in-frame rearrangements with V and J called that TCRdb kept. Clones are partly lost; checked studies trace under half to an unresolved V gene and leave the rest unexplained. Clone size and the V and J calls come from that table; the DNA yielded D and trimming. Here the sample has over 150,000 clones; about three quarters occur a single time. The top ten clones comprise roughly 1.7% of the sample.

Collaborating institutions collected whole blood in K2EDTA tubes following their own protocols. For TCRbeta analysis, collaborators shipped samples in one of three forms: frozen whole blood, isolated PBMCs, or DNA extracted from either of those sample types. CDR1 GTSNPN and CDR2 SVGIG are derived from the germline V gene (reference sequence). Including the terminal cysteine and phenylalanine, the CDR3 comprises 14 residues. Solely the CDR3 DNA is kept, with 42 bases framed from the first base. For this chain, trimming is 0 bases at the V end and 2 bases at the J end, and the number of junction bases without a gene match is 4. This sample is part of a study of blood T cell repertoires in COVID-19 (TCRdb year 2020). Study-wide context: Samples covering the acute and convalescent phases of COVID-19 were provided by collaborators in the United States, Italy and Spain. Where HLA class I and class II types were available, the types were taken from metadata supplied by the sample provider, not from assay-based typing. Subjects who had been exposed to COVID-19, were actively infected with it, or had recovered from it provided the deeply sampled blood TCRbeta repertoires that made up the dataset. A freely available public database, intended as a resource for researchers studying the immune response to SARS-CoV-2, is where the repertoires were released. The prospective study material was composed of cDNA or gDNA derived from T cells, B-cell-depleted T cells, or PBMCs. Samples were obtained from the ongoing ImmuneRACE study (first 160 participants) and from some 1,200 subjects provided by 6 global collaborators. The sample metadata nearly always contained a de-identified subject ID, COVID-19 status, age in years and sex. Broad study findings and their caveats: Clinical and demographic metadata were provided uncurated, with the amount varying by source and participant.

The TCR originated in an older man with acute or convalescent COVID-19. The chain joins TRBV30 to TRBJ2-7; 7 bases in between match TRBD2. Input material: peripheral blood. In nucleotides, the sequence is TGTGCCTGGAGTGTACTTGGGGGGGCCTACGAGCAGTACTTC. It translates to CAWSVLGGAYEQYF. Beyond the CDR3, the reference TRBV30 and TRBJ2-7 genes provide the residues; the full variable domain reads: SQTIHQWPATLVQPVGSPLSLECTVEGTSNPNLYWYRQAAGRGLQLLFYSVGIGQISSEVPQNLSASRPQDRQFILSSKKLLLSDSGFYLCAWSVLGGAYEQYFGPGTRLTVT.